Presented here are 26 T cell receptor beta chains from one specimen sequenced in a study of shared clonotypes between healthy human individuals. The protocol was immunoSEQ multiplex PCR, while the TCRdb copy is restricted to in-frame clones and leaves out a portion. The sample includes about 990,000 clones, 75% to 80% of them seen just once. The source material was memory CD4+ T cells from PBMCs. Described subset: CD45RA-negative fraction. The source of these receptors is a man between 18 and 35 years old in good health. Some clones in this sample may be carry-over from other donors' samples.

CDR3 residues: CASSYYGGEQYF. The CDR3 bases are TGTGCCAGCAGTTACTACGGTGGGGAGCAGTACTTC. This sequence joins TRBV6-5 and TRBJ2-7; no definite D call. The germline gives CDR1 MNHEY, CDR2 SVGAGI. The CDR3 length is 12 residues. The V end lost 1 base, the J end lost 7 bases, and 8 bases lay between the germline ends.

DNA of the CDR3: TGTGCCAGCAGCTCGGGACATACTCGAGCTTTCTTT. It codes for CASSSGHTRAFF. This chain links TRBV5-6 with TRBJ1-1; D possibly corresponds to TRBD1 (6 bases). In germline, CDR1 is SGHDT, CDR2 YYEEEE. Trimming stripped 3 bases from V and 10 bases from J, with 13 bases between. The CDR3 sequence is 12 residues long.

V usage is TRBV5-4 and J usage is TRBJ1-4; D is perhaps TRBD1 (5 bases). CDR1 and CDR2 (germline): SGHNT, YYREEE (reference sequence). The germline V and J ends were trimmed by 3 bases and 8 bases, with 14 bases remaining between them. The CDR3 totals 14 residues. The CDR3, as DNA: TGTGCCAGCAGCTCCGGGGGGGTTGGGGAAAAACTGTTTTTT. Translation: CASSSGGVGEKLFF.

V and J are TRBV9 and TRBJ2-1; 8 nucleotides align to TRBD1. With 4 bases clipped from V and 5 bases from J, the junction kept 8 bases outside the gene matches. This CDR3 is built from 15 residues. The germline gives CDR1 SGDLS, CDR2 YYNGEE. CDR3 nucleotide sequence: TGTGCCAGCAGCATCTGGGACAGGACCAACAATGAGCAGTTCTTC. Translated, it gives CASSIWDRTNNEQFF. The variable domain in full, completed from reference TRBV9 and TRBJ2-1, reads DSGVTQTPKHLITATGQRVTLRCSPRSGDLSVYWYQQSLDQGLQFLIQYYNGEERAKGNILERFSAQQFPDLHSELNLSSLELGDSALYFCASSIWDRTNNEQFFGPGTRLTVL.

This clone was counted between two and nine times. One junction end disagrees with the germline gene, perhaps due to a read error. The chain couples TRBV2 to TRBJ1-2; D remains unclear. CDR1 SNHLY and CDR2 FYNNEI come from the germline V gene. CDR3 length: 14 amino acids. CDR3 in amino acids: CASSEGTAGYGYTF. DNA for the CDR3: TGTGCCAGCAGTGAAGGGACTGCTGGATATGGTTACACCTTC.

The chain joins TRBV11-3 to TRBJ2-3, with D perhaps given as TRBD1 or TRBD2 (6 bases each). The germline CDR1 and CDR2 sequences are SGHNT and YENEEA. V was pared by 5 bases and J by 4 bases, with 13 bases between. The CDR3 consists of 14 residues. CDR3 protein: CASSQGGIADTQYF. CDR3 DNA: TGTGCCAGCAGCCAAGGGGGGATCGCAGATACGCAGTATTTT.

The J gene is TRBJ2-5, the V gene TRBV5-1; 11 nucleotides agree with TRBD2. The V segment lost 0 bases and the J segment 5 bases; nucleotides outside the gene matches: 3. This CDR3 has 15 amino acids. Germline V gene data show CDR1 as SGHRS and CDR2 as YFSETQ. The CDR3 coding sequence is TGCGCCAGCAGCTTGGGGACTAGCGGGTCGGAGACCCAGTACTTC. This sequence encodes CASSLGTSGSETQYF.

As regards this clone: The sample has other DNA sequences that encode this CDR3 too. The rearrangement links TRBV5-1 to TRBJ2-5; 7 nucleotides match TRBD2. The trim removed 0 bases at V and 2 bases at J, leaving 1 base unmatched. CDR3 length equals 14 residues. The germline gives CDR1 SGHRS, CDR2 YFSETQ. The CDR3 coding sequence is TGCGCCAGCAGCTTGGTGGGGGGGCAAGAGACCCAGTACTTC. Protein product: CASSLVGGQETQYF.

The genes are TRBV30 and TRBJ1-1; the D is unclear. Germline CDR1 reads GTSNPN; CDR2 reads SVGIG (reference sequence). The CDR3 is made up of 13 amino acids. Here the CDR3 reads CAFERAANTEAFF. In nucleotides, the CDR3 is TGTGCTTTTGAGCGGGCGGCGAACACTGAAGCTTTCTTT.

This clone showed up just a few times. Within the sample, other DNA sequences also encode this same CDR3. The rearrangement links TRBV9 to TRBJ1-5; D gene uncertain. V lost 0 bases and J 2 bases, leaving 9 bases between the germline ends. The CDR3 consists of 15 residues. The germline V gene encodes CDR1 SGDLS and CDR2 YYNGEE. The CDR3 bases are TGTGCCAGCAGCGTAGGTGTATTGGGCAATCAGCCCCAGCATTTT. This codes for CASSVGVLGNQPQHF.

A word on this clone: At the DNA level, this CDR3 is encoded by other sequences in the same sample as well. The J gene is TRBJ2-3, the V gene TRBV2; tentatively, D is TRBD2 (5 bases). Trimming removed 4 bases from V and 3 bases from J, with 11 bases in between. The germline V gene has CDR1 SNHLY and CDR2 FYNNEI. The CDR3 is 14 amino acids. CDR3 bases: TGTGCCAGCAGTGCCCAAAGAGGGACAGATACGCAGTATTTT. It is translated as CASSAQRGTDTQYF.

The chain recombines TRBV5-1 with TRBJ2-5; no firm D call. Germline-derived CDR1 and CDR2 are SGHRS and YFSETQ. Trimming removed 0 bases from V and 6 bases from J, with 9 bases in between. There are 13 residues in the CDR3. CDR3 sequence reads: CASSLAPDQTQYF. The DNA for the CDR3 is TGCGCCAGCAGCTTGGCCCCCGACCAGACCCAGTACTTC.

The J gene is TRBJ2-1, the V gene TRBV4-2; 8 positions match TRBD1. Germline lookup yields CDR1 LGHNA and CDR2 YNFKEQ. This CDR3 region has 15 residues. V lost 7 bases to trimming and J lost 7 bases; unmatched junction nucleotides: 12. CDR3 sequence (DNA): TGTGCCAGCACAGGGGGCGGGACGGTAGTGAATGAGCAGTTCTTC. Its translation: CASTGGGTVVNEQFF.

This chain's CDR3 is CASSPGGTGYTF. The CDR3 DNA is TGTGCCAGCAGCCCCGGGGGAACTGGCTACACCTTC. The rearrangement uses TRBV11-2 and TRBJ1-2; tentative D call: TRBD1 (5 bases). Trimming pared 5 bases from V and 7 bases from J, leaving 11 bases between. Germline V gene sequence: CDR1 SGHAT, CDR2 FQNNGV. The CDR3 consists of 12 residues.

The CDR3: CASSRREGAFF. The CDR3 DNA reads TGTGCCAGCAGCCGGAGGGAGGGAGCTTTCTTT. The chain has TRBV7-2 and TRBJ1-1; D not certain. The CDR3 is made up of 11 amino acids. The germline V and J ends were trimmed by 5 bases and 10 bases, with 11 bases remaining between them. Germline lookup yields CDR1 SGHTA and CDR2 FQGNSA. Using reference TRBV7-2 and TRBJ1-1 for the parts outside the CDR3, the full variable domain is GAGVSQSPSNKVTEKGKDVELRCDPISGHTALYWYRQSLGQGLEFLIYFQGNSAPDKSGLPSDRFSAERTGGSVSTLTIQRTQQEDSAVYLCASSRREGAFFGQGTRLTVV.

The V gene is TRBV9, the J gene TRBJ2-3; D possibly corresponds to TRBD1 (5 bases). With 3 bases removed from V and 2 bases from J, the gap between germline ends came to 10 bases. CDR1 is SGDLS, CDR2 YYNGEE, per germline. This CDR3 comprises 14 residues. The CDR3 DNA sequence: TGTGCCAGCAGCGCCCGACAGTTCACAGATACGCAGTATTTT. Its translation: CASSARQFTDTQYF.

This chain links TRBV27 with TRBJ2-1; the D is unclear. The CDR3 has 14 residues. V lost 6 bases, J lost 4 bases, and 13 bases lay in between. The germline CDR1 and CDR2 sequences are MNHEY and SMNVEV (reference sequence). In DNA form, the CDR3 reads TGTGCCAGCAGCATTAAGGACGGATACAATGAGCAGTTCTTC. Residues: CASSIKDGYNEQFF.

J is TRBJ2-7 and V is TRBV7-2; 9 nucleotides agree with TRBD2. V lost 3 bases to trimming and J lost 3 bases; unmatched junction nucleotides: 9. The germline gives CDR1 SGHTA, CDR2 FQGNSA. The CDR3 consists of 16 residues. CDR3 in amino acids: CASSFGPTSGYYEQYF. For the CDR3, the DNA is TGTGCCAGCAGCTTCGGCCCGACTAGCGGCTACTACGAGCAGTACTTC.

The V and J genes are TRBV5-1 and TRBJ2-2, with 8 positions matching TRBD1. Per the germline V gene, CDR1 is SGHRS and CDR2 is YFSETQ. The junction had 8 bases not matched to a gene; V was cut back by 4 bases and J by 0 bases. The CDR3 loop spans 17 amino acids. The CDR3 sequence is CASSVSRGPANTGELFF. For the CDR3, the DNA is TGCGCCAGCAGCGTTTCCAGGGGGCCCGCGAACACCGGGGAGCTGTTTTTT.

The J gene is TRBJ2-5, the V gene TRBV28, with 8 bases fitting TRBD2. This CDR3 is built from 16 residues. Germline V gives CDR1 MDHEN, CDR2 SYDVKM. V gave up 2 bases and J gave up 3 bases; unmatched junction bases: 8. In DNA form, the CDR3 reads TGTGCCAGCAGTTTAGCGGCTAGCGGGTTAAAAGAGACCCAGTACTTC. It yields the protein CASSLAASGLKETQYF.

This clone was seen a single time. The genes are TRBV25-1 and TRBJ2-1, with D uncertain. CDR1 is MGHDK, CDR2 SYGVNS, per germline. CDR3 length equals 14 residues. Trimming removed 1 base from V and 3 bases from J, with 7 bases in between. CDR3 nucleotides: TGTGCCAGCAGTGAATCGGGCAGCTACAATGAGCAGTTCTTC. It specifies CASSESGSYNEQFF.

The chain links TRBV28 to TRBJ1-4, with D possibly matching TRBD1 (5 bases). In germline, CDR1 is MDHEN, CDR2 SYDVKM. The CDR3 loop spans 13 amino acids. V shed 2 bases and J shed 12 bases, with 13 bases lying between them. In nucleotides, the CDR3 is TGTGCCAGCAGTTTAGGGGGAAGGTGGGAACTGTTTTTT. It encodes CASSLGGRWELFF.

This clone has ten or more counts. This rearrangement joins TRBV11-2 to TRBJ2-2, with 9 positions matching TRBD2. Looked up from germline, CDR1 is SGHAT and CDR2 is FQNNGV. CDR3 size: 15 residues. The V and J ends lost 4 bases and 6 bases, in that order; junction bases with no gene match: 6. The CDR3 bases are TGTGCCAGCAGCTGGGGTAGCGGGAGATCCGGGGAGCTGTTTTTT. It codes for CASSWGSGRSGELFF.

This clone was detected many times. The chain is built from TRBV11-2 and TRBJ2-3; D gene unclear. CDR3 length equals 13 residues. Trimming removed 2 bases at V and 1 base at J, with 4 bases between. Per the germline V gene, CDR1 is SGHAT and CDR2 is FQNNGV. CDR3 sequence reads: CASSLKGTDTQYF. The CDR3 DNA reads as TGTGCCAGCAGCTTAAAGGGCACAGATACGCAGTATTTT.

The CDR3 sequence: CASSLALAGLTNEQFF. The CDR3 DNA sequence: TGCGCCAGCAGCTTGGCTCTAGCGGGGTTAACCAATGAGCAGTTCTTC. The chain has TRBV5-1 and TRBJ2-1, with TRBD2 matching over 9 bases. From germline, CDR1 is SGHRS and CDR2 YFSETQ. The CDR3 is 16 amino acids. Trimming took 0 bases from V and 6 from J; bases not matched to a gene: 7.

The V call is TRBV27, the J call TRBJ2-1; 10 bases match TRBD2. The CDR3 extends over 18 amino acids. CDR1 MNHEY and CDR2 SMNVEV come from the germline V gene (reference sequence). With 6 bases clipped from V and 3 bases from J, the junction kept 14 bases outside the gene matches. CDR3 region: CASSRFSKTSGNYNEQFF. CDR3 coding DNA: TGTGCCAGCAGCCGTTTCTCAAAAACTAGCGGGAACTACAATGAGCAGTTCTTC.